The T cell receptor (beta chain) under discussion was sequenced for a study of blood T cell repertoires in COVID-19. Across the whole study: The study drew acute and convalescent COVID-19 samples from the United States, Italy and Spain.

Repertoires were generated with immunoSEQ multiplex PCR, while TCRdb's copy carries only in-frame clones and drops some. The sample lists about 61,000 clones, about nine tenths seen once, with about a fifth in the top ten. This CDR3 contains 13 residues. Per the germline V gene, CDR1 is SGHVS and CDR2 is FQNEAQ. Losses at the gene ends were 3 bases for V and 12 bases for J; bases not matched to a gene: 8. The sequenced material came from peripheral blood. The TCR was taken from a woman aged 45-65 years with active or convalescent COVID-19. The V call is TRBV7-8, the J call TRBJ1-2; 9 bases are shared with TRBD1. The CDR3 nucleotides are TGTGCCAGCAGCTTTGCCGGGACAGGGTCTCACACCTTC. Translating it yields CASSFAGTGSHTF.